One sample yielded the 31 T cell receptor beta chains listed below, sequenced in a study of T-cell reconstitution after alpha-beta-depleted transplantation in children. Library preparation (for TCRbeta) was performed with unique molecular identifiers. Each CDR3 protein is one row after TCRdb ran MiXCR on the PCR reads. This sample has a few hundred thousand distinct CDR3 sequences, with more than 9% found just once. The material sequenced was peripheral blood, taken 180 days after TCRalphabeta/CD19-depleted stem cell transplant. These receptors were collected from a male patient between 2 and 10 years old who had a stem cell transplant for chronic granulomatous disease, so the T cells may come from the graft donor.

The table lists this clonotype with many counts. This chain connects TRBV7-2 to TRBJ2-3; D might be TRBD2 (5 bases). CDR3 length: 15 amino acids. Germline CDR1 SGHTA, CDR2 FQGNSA. Trimming left V 5 bases short and J 5 bases short, with 17 bases between. The CDR3 sequence: CASSTELSGGDTQYF. In nucleotides, the CDR3 is TGTGCCAGCAGCACCGAGTTATCAGGAGGAGATACGCAGTATTTT.

This clonotype appeared many times. V usage is TRBV12-3 or TRBV12-4 and J usage is TRBJ2-1, with D perhaps TRBD2 (6 bases). Trimming pared 5 bases from V and 9 bases from J, leaving 11 bases between. The CDR3 totals 12 residues. CDR3 in DNA: TGTGCCAGCAGTGGTGGGGGAGGTGAGCAGTTCTTC. Protein: CASSGGGGEQFF.

This clonotype was detected many times. V and J are TRBV18 and TRBJ1-1; D may be TRBD1 (6 bases). CDR3 length: 15 residues. Trimming pared 0 bases from V and 3 bases from J, leaving 11 bases between. Germline CDR1 is KGHSH and CDR2 is LQKENI. The CDR3, as DNA: TGTGCCAGCTCACCACCGACGGGGGCCTACACTGAAGCTTTCTTT. This translates into CASSPPTGAYTEAFF.

The sample holds many counts of this clonotype. The chain combines TRBV19 with TRBJ2-7; 9 nucleotides align to TRBD1. Germline CDR1 reads LNHDA; CDR2 reads SQIVND (reference sequence). After removal of 2 bases from V and 4 bases from J, the junction contained 9 bases not matched to a gene. CDR3 size: 16 residues. For the CDR3, the DNA is TGTGCCAGTAGTATAAGAGGGACAGGGCGCAGGTACGAGCAGTACTTC. Amino acids: CASSIRGTGRRYEQYF.

The chain uses TRBV6-1 and TRBJ1-1, with a possible D match to TRBD1 (5 bases). Germline-derived CDR1 and CDR2 are MNHNS and SASEGT. CDR3 length: 15 residues. Trimming took off 0 bases at V and 5 bases at J, with 13 bases between the two ends. The CDR3 loop reads CASSEAQGGETEAFF. CDR3 bases: TGTGCCAGCAGTGAAGCGCAGGGAGGAGAAACTGAAGCTTTCTTT.

This clonotype was picked up many times. The V gene is TRBV15, the J gene TRBJ2-1, with D hard to call. Trimming removed 0 bases at V and 4 bases at J, with 10 bases between. The CDR3 is 15 amino acids. Germline V gene lookup returns CDR1 LNHNV and CDR2 YYDKDF (reference sequence). The CDR3 loop reads CATSRDNRPYNEQFF. CDR3 coding DNA: TGTGCCACCAGCAGAGACAACCGGCCGTACAATGAGCAGTTCTTC. Variable domain in full (rest from reference TRBV15 and TRBJ2-1): DAMVIQNPRYQVTQFGKPVTLSCSQTLNHNVMYWYQQKSSQAPKLLFHYYDKDFNNEADTPDNFQSRRPNTSFCFLDIRSPGLGDTAMYLCATSRDNRPYNEQFFGPGTRLTVL.

This clonotype was picked up many times. The chain recombines TRBV27 with TRBJ2-7; D possibly corresponds to TRBD2 (5 bases). Germline lookup yields CDR1 MNHEY and CDR2 SMNVEV (reference sequence). The CDR3 is made up of 16 amino acids. Trimming pared 2 bases from V and 0 bases from J, leaving 14 bases between. CDR3: CASSLTSGDHSYEQYF. The DNA for the CDR3 is TGTGCCAGCAGTTTAACCAGCGGAGACCACTCCTACGAGCAGTACTTC.

This clonotype was picked up many times. The CDR3 bases are TGTGCCAGCAGTCGGCGAGCCCGCACAGATACGCAGTATTTT. Translating gives CASSRRARTDTQYF. J is TRBJ2-3 and V is TRBV12-3 or TRBV12-4; D unclear. The CDR3 spans 14 residues. V lost 5 bases, J lost 1 base, and 10 bases lay in between.

This clonotype was found many times. The chain has TRBV6-5 and TRBJ2-6; 8 bases fit TRBD2. The germline gives CDR1 MNHEY, CDR2 SVGAGI. The CDR3 consists of 15 residues. V was pared by 6 bases and J by 2 bases, with 3 bases of the junction left unmatched. Here the CDR3 DNA reads TGTGCCAGCAGCCCGGGGGGGGCTGGGGCCAACGTCCTGACTTTC. It encodes CASSPGGAGANVLTF.

This clonotype was detected ten times or more. CDR3 residues: CSALPGTTYEQYF. The CDR3 DNA is TGCAGTGCTCTGCCGGGTACAACCTACGAGCAGTACTTC. This chain links TRBV20-1 with TRBJ2-7; no clear D. The CDR3 loop spans 13 amino acids. Germline V gene data show CDR1 as DFQATT and CDR2 as SNEGSKA (reference sequence). V shed 5 bases and J shed 2 bases, with 13 bases lying between them.

This clonotype has ten or more counts. The CDR3 DNA reads as TGTGCCAGCAGCCCAACTAGCGGGAGGGCCTACGAGCAGTACTTC. It codes for CASSPTSGRAYEQYF. V gene TRBV6-2 or TRBV6-3 combines with J gene TRBJ2-7, with TRBD2 matching over 13 bases. J lost 2 bases, V lost 6 bases, and 4 bases had no gene match. CDR1 and CDR2 from the germline V gene are MNHEY and SVGEGT. The CDR3 extends over 15 amino acids.

There are many counts of this clonotype. The V call is TRBV20-1, the J call TRBJ2-7; tentatively, D is TRBD1 or TRBD2 (5 bases each). Trimming removed 1 base from V and 7 bases from J, with 20 bases in between. Germline CDR1 and CDR2: DFQATT and SNEGSKA (reference sequence). The CDR3 extends over 15 amino acids. CDR3 residues: CSARATLPGPSEQYF. The CDR3 coding sequence is TGCAGTGCTAGAGCCACCCTGCCGGGACCGTCGGAGCAGTACTTC.

This clonotype has ten or more counts. The chain is built from TRBV6-1 and TRBJ2-1; D not certain. Trimming shortened V by 6 bases and J by 5 bases, and 17 bases separated the two germline ends. Germline V lookup: CDR1 MNHNS, CDR2 SASEGT. This CDR3 is 15 amino acids long. CDR3 protein: CASRHTPGLDNEQFF. For the CDR3, the DNA is TGTGCCAGCAGACACACTCCGGGCTTGGACAATGAGCAGTTCTTC.

This clonotype was picked up many times. The rearrangement links TRBV7-9 to TRBJ2-3; D gene ambiguous. The CDR3 length is 15 residues. Germline V gene lookup returns CDR1 SEHNR and CDR2 FQNEAQ (reference sequence). V was clipped by 5 bases and J by 4 bases, with 16 bases between them. CDR3 DNA sequence: TGTGCCAGCAGCGGCCGTCTACAAGTAGCAGATACGCAGTATTTT. The encoded protein is CASSGRLQVADTQYF.

Ten or more counts support this clonotype. The chain employs TRBV20-1 and TRBJ1-1, with TRBD1 matching over 7 bases. Germline V lookup: CDR1 DFQATT, CDR2 SNEGSKA (reference sequence). The trim removed 0 bases at V and 5 bases at J, leaving 6 bases unmatched. CDR3 size: 14 residues. The CDR3 reads CSARDNRGGTEAFF. CDR3 in DNA: TGCAGTGCTAGAGATAACAGGGGTGGAACTGAAGCTTTCTTT.

As concerns this clonotype: Since a much larger clone is just one base distant, this may be a read error. Because the CDR3 is missing its conserved closing phenylalanine or tryptophan, this is likely a read error. The J gene is TRBJ1-3, the V gene TRBV19, with TRBD1 identical over 8 bases. The length of the CDR3 is 13 residues. V shed 10 bases, J shed 2 bases, and the junction held 4 bases outside the gene matches. CDR1 is LNHDA, CDR2 SQIVND, per germline (reference sequence). CDR3 region: CATSDRAGNTIYL. CDR3 sequence (DNA): TGTGCCACCTCGGACAGGGCTGGAAACACCATATATTTG.

This clonotype was counted ten times or more. The CDR3 nucleotides are TGCGCCAGCAGCCCGGGACTAGCGGGGGCTAGTGGGGAGCAGTTCTTC. This encodes CASSPGLAGASGEQFF. The chain joins TRBV5-1 to TRBJ2-1; TRBD2 matches 14 bases. CDR3 length equals 16 residues. With 4 bases clipped from V and 10 bases from J, the junction kept 10 bases outside the gene matches. In germline, CDR1 is SGHRS, CDR2 YFSETQ.

This clonotype was observed at least ten times. The J gene is TRBJ2-3, the V gene TRBV6-5; TRBD1 might be the D (5 bases). The germline V and J ends were trimmed by 0 bases and 1 base, with 11 bases remaining between them. Germline V lookup: CDR1 MNHEY, CDR2 SVGAGI. The CDR3 spans 16 residues. This chain's CDR3 is CASSYSKVGRTDTQYF. CDR3 DNA: TGTGCCAGCAGTTACTCGAAAGTGGGGCGCACAGATACGCAGTATTTT.

This clonotype was seen repeatedly, ten times or more. The chain combines TRBV29-1 with TRBJ1-1, with 7 bases aligning to TRBD1. This CDR3 contains 11 residues. After removal of 7 bases from V and 2 bases from J, the junction contained 1 base not matched to a gene. Germline CDR1 SQVTM, CDR2 ANQGSEA. The chain's CDR3 is CSGQGNTEAFF. CDR3 DNA: TGCAGCGGACAGGGTAACACTGAAGCTTTCTTT.

This clonotype was seen at least ten times. The V and J genes are TRBV7-8 and TRBJ2-1; 8 nucleotides align to TRBD2. The germline gives CDR1 SGHVS, CDR2 FQNEAQ. V shed 5 bases, J shed 4 bases, and the junction held 4 bases outside the gene matches. This CDR3 spans 14 amino acids. The CDR3 protein is CASSLKREYNEQFF. CDR3 nucleotides: TGTGCCAGCAGCCTGAAGCGGGAGTACAATGAGCAGTTCTTC.

This clonotype was counted ten times or more. The V and J genes are TRBV5-1 and TRBJ2-1; 7 bases fit TRBD2. This CDR3 spans 15 amino acids. V dropped 0 bases and J dropped 5; count of bases not matched to a gene: 5. Germline V gene lookup returns CDR1 SGHRS and CDR2 YFSETQ. CDR3 sequence: CASSLVGGGDNEQFF. In DNA, the CDR3 is TGCGCCAGCAGCTTGGTTGGGGGAGGGGACAATGAGCAGTTCTTC.

This clonotype was observed at least ten times. The genes are TRBV12-3 or TRBV12-4 and TRBJ2-2; D may correspond to TRBD1 or TRBD2 (5 bases each). CDR3 length equals 14 residues. The V end was cut by 5 bases, the J end by 4 bases, with 11 bases between. The CDR3 nucleotides read TGTGCCAGCAGTCTACGGGACCGCACCGGGGAGCTGTTTTTT. Translated, it gives CASSLRDRTGELFF.

The J gene is TRBJ2-2, the V gene TRBV19; 11 nucleotides agree with TRBD2. Losses at the gene ends were 7 bases for V and 4 bases for J; bases not matched to a gene: 5. The CDR3 is 15 residues long. Per the germline V gene, CDR1 is LNHDA and CDR2 is SQIVND (reference sequence). In DNA form, the CDR3 reads TGTGCCAGTACCGTACTAGCGGGGGTCACCGGGGAGCTGTTTTTT. It specifies CASTVLAGVTGELFF.

In this sample, this clonotype turned up many times. The genes are TRBV6-2 or TRBV6-3 and TRBJ1-2; no reliable D call. Trimming took 5 bases from V and 5 from J, leaving 12 bases between them. This CDR3 region has 13 residues. Germline CDR1 and CDR2: MNHEY and SVGEGT. CDR3: CASSPGSKYGYTF. The DNA of the CDR3 is TGTGCCAGCAGTCCCGGGAGCAAGTATGGCTACACCTTC.

This clonotype was counted ten times or more. The chain joins TRBV7-6 to TRBJ2-5, with D perhaps matching TRBD1 (6 bases). The V end was cut by 5 bases, the J end by 3 bases, with 10 bases between. CDR1 SGHVS and CDR2 FNYEAQ come from the germline V gene. The CDR3 is 13 residues long. The chain's CDR3 is CASSPGTKETQYF. DNA for the CDR3: TGTGCCAGCAGCCCCGGGACAAAAGAGACCCAGTACTTC.

In regard to this clonotype: A clone one base away is much larger, so this may be a read error. The gene calls are TRBV7-9 and TRBJ2-7; D call uncertain. This CDR3 spans 15 amino acids. Germline lookup yields CDR1 SEHNR and CDR2 FQNEAQ (reference sequence). DNA for the CDR3: TGTGCCAGAAGCTCCTATTCCCGGACCGAATACGAGCAGTACTTC. Its translation: CARSSYSRTEYEQYF.

A remark on this clonotype: A read error may explain this, as a much larger clone is one base away. The gene calls are TRBV12-3 or TRBV12-4 and TRBJ2-3; D call uncertain. CDR3 length: 16 residues. V was pared by 6 bases and J by 0 bases, with 16 bases between. This CDR3 reads CASRFITGPSTDTQYF. The CDR3 coding sequence is TGTGCCAGCAGATTCATAACTGGGCCCAGCACAGATACGCAGTATTTT.

The V call is TRBV11-1, the J call TRBJ1-3, with unresolved D. Germline V lookup: CDR1 SGHAT, CDR2 FQDESV (reference sequence). V lost 5 bases, J lost 0 bases, and 11 bases lay in between. This CDR3 is built from 15 residues. CDR3 coding DNA: TGTGCCAGCAGCCCAGAGGTCCACTCTGGAAACACCATATATTTT. Its protein product is CASSPEVHSGNTIYF.

The sample holds many counts of this clonotype. V is TRBV7-3 and J is TRBJ2-1; weak D call: TRBD2 (6 bases). The ends were cut back, 8 bases at V and 8 bases at J, with 13 bases in the middle. The CDR3 has 12 residues. From germline, CDR1 is SGHTA and CDR2 FQGTGA. The CDR3 here is CASGLGGDEQFF. The CDR3 DNA is TGTGCCAGCGGACTGGGCGGGGATGAGCAGTTCTTC.

This clonotype was counted ten times or more. J is TRBJ2-3 and V is TRBV6-1; the match to TRBD2 covers 7 bases. The CDR3 runs to 14 residues. V lost 8 bases and J lost 4; bases outside the gene matches: 9. The V gene's germline CDR1 is MNHNS and CDR2 SASEGT. The CDR3 sequence is CASRRDYPADTQYF. The CDR3 DNA reads TGTGCCAGCCGGAGGGACTACCCCGCAGATACGCAGTATTTT.

This clonotype appeared many times. This CDR3 is CASSQGLAGGPDTQYF. Written as DNA, the CDR3 is TGTGCCAGCAGCCAAGGATTAGCGGGAGGGCCAGATACGCAGTATTTT. The genes are TRBV3-1 and TRBJ2-3, with 11 bases aligning to TRBD2. V lost 1 base to trimming and J lost 4 bases; unmatched junction nucleotides: 4. The V gene's germline CDR1 is LGHDT and CDR2 YNNKEL (reference sequence). The CDR3 consists of 16 residues.